One sample yielded the 27 T cell receptor beta chains listed below, sequenced in a study of T-cell memory formation after mild COVID-19 (dated by TCRdb to the early 2020s). Libraries came from 5' RACE. The sequencer was an Illumina NovaSeq 6000. TCRdb handled the public reads itself, with Q25 trimming in fastp and clone calling in MiXCR, and kept productive beta chains. Duplicate CDR3 protein sequences are folded into a single record with the most common DNA and genes. Present in this sample are over 70,000 distinct CDR3 sequences, over 13% of which were seen just once. The ten largest clonotypes hold approximately 40% of the sample. The material sequenced was PBMCs or a T cell subset sorted from them (not recorded which). The source of these receptors is a man in his late teens or twenties who had mild COVID-19 (a few samples of this study predate the infection). The sample titles of this study are shuffled in the database, so cell type and time point are left out; the donor was told from shared clones.

This clonotype was seen more than once but under ten times. The chain combines TRBV5-1 with TRBJ2-2; D is unclear. Trimming pared 0 bases from V and 5 bases from J, leaving 5 bases between. From germline, CDR1 is SGHRS and CDR2 YFSETQ. The CDR3 is 13 amino acids. The CDR3 DNA reads TGCGCCAGCAGCTTGGTTACAACCGGGGAGCTGTTTTTT. It yields the protein CASSLVTTGELFF.

There are a few counts of this clonotype. The V and J genes are TRBV7-9 and TRBJ2-7; D is unresolved. The CDR3 is 15 amino acids. Trimming removed 4 bases at V and 3 bases at J, with 16 bases between. Germline V gene data show CDR1 as SEHNR and CDR2 as FQNEAQ (reference sequence). The CDR3 coding sequence is TGTGCCAGCAGCTCAAGTCGATTTGAGCTCTACGAGCAGTACTTC. Its protein product is CASSSSRFELYEQYF. The complete variable domain, with remaining parts taken from reference TRBV7-9 and TRBJ2-7, reads DTGVSQNPRHKITKRGQNVTFRCDPISEHNRLYWYRQTLGQGPEFLTYFQNEAQLEKSRLLSDRFSAERPKGSFSTLEIQRTEQGDSAMYLCASSSSRFELYEQYFGPGTRLTVT.

The sample holds a few counts of this clonotype. CDR3 sequence: CASSPDFGTSVPDTQYF. Written as DNA, the CDR3 is TGTGCCAGCAGCCCAGACTTTGGGACTAGCGTCCCAGATACGCAGTATTTT. V gene TRBV9 combines with J gene TRBJ2-3; 10 positions match TRBD2. The junction had 12 bases not matched to a gene; V was cut back by 4 bases and J by 4 bases. The CDR3 has 17 amino acids. Germline V gives CDR1 SGDLS, CDR2 YYNGEE.

This clonotype was detected a few times. The chain is built from TRBV7-2 and TRBJ2-5; D possibly corresponds to TRBD2 (5 bases). V dropped 1 base and J dropped 5 bases, with 11 bases sitting between them. The germline V gene encodes CDR1 SGHTA and CDR2 FQGNSA. This CDR3 is built from 14 residues. The CDR3 DNA sequence: TGTGCCAGCAGCTTAGAGGCTAGAGGGGAGACCCAGTACTTC. Translated: CASSLEARGETQYF.

This clonotype was detected a few times. The chain couples TRBV12-3 or TRBV12-4 to TRBJ2-7; D is unclear. V was trimmed by 6 bases and J by 2 bases, leaving 17 bases between them. The CDR3 consists of 15 residues. CDR3 loop: CASSPLARPAYEQYF. In DNA form, the CDR3 reads TGTGCCAGCAGCCCCTTGGCGCGTCCAGCCTACGAGCAGTACTTC.

This clonotype came up a few times. The genes are TRBV10-3 and TRBJ1-5; D is ambiguous. V gave up 4 bases and J gave up 3 bases, with 13 bases separating them. The CDR3 consists of 15 residues. The germline gives CDR1 ENHRY, CDR2 SYGVKD. This CDR3 is CAISVGGGNNQPQHF. For the CDR3, the DNA is TGTGCCATCAGTGTGGGAGGCGGGAACAATCAGCCCCAGCATTTT.

The J gene is TRBJ1-1, the V gene TRBV12-3 or TRBV12-4; 8 positions agree with TRBD1. V lost 3 bases and J lost 8; bases outside the gene matches: 2. The CDR3 extends over 12 amino acids. CDR3 nucleotide sequence: TGTGCCAGCAGTTTCGGACAGGGAGAAGCTTTCTTT. Encoded protein: CASSFGQGEAFF.

This clonotype was seen only once. The chain recombines TRBV20-1 with TRBJ2-3; 7 bases agree with TRBD1. V dropped 6 bases and J dropped 0; count of bases not matched to a gene: 3. The CDR3 contains 13 residues. Looked up from germline, CDR1 is DFQATT and CDR2 is SNEGSKA (reference sequence). The CDR3 protein is CSAPDRSTDTQYF. The CDR3 coding sequence is TGCAGTGCCCCGGACAGGAGCACAGATACGCAGTATTTT.

This clonotype showed up just a few times. The chain has TRBV6-5 and TRBJ2-3, with 7 bases identical to TRBD1. Germline V gives CDR1 MNHEY, CDR2 SVGAGI. The V gene end was trimmed by 6 bases and the J gene end by 2 bases; junction bases not matched to a gene: 11. This CDR3 comprises 16 residues. CDR3 sequence (DNA): TGTGCCAGCAGCCCCTGGACAGGAGTCGTCACAGATACGCAGTATTTT. Translation: CASSPWTGVVTDTQYF.

At least ten counts were recorded for this clonotype. DNA of the CDR3: TGTGCCATCAGCATACAGGGACGCGAGACCCAGTACTTC. Its protein product is CAISIQGRETQYF. The J gene is TRBJ2-5, the V gene TRBV10-3; perhaps TRBD1 as D (6 bases). The CDR3 spans 13 residues. CDR1 and CDR2 (germline): ENHRY, SYGVKD. Trimming took off 6 bases at V and 5 bases at J, with 13 bases between the two ends.

V gene TRBV30 combines with J gene TRBJ2-2; D gene ambiguous. This CDR3 spans 12 amino acids. Germline CDR1 GTSNPN, CDR2 SVGIG (reference sequence). V lost 0 bases, J lost 7 bases, and 6 bases lay in between. CDR3 protein: CAWSVLIGELFF. The CDR3 DNA reads TGTGCCTGGAGTGTACTTATCGGGGAGCTGTTTTTT.

This clonotype was seen repeatedly, ten times or more. This chain links TRBV5-1 with TRBJ2-7, with D perhaps TRBD1 (6 bases). Trimming shortened V by 4 bases and J by 5 bases, and 13 bases separated the two germline ends. The CDR3 runs to 13 residues. Per germline, CDR1 SGHRS and CDR2 YFSETQ. Here the CDR3 DNA reads TGCGCCAGCAGCCCCAGGGGAGTAGACGAGCAGTACGTC. This translates into CASSPRGVDEQYV.

This chain links TRBV24-1 with TRBJ1-2; possible D gene TRBD1, 6 bases. This CDR3 spans 14 amino acids. V was shortened by 4 bases and J by 7 bases, with 15 bases between the two germline ends. Germline V CDR1 and CDR2: KGHDR, SFDVKD. The CDR3 here is CATSENTDRGGYTF. The CDR3 DNA follows: TGTGCCACCAGTGAGAACACGGACAGAGGTGGCTACACCTTC.

This clonotype was detected only a few times. The chain uses TRBV2 and TRBJ2-3; weak D call: TRBD2 (6 bases). The germline V gene encodes CDR1 SNHLY and CDR2 FYNNEI. Trimming took 6 bases from V and 2 from J, leaving 21 bases between them. This CDR3 is 17 amino acids long. The CDR3 nucleotides read TGTGCCAGCAGCTTCGGGAAGGGAGGTCGGGACACAGATACGCAGTATTTT. Its protein is CASSFGKGGRDTDTQYF.

This clonotype was seen many times. The chain recombines TRBV6-5 with TRBJ2-7; 7 bases line up with TRBD1. V lost 2 bases to trimming and J lost 5 bases; unmatched junction nucleotides: 9. This CDR3 has 15 amino acids. The V gene's germline CDR1 is MNHEY and CDR2 SVGAGI. CDR3 DNA: TGTGCCAGCAGTTACGGAGACAGGGTCGGCGACGAGCAGTACTTC. Protein: CASSYGDRVGDEQYF.

This clonotype showed up just a few times. This CDR3 reads CASSLPLFRAGANTGELFF. CDR3 coding DNA: TGTGCCAGCAGCCTCCCCCTTTTTCGAGCGGGGGCCAACACCGGGGAGCTGTTTTTT. V gene TRBV7-2 combines with J gene TRBJ2-2, with 8 bases aligning to TRBD2. The CDR3 sequence is 19 residues long. The trim removed 5 bases at V and 2 bases at J, leaving 16 bases unmatched. Germline V gene data show CDR1 as SGHTA and CDR2 as FQGNSA.

This clonotype was recorded a few times. The chain employs TRBV7-2 and TRBJ2-1; D is possibly TRBD2 (7 bases). V was clipped by 3 bases and J by 9 bases, with 9 bases between them. The CDR3 covers 12 residues. Germline V gene sequence: CDR1 SGHTA, CDR2 FQGNSA. The CDR3 reads CASSFRGGEQFF. The CDR3 nucleotides read TGTGCCAGCAGCTTTAGGGGGGGTGAGCAGTTCTTC.

In this sample, this clonotype turned up a few times. J is TRBJ1-1 and V is TRBV29-1; TRBD1 might be the D (6 bases). CDR3 length equals 13 residues. The germline V and J ends were trimmed by 3 bases and 4 bases, with 12 bases remaining between them. Germline V CDR1 and CDR2: SQVTM, ANQGSEA. CDR3 residues: CSVDTGSSTEAFF. As DNA, the CDR3 is TGCAGCGTTGACACAGGGTCGTCCACTGAAGCTTTCTTT.

The CDR3, as DNA: TGCAGCGTCTCAGGTTTAGAAGACTTACCCTACGAGCAGTACTTC. Residues: CSVSGLEDLPYEQYF. The chain links TRBV29-1 to TRBJ2-7; D is ambiguous. This CDR3 contains 15 residues. Germline V CDR1 and CDR2: SQVTM, ANQGSEA. Trimming stripped 6 bases from V and 2 bases from J, with 20 bases between.

The V call is TRBV9, the J call TRBJ2-1; 10 nucleotides align to TRBD2. The germline V gene encodes CDR1 SGDLS and CDR2 YYNGEE. The CDR3 is 15 residues long. Losses at the gene ends were 3 bases for V and 4 bases for J; bases not matched to a gene: 4. The CDR3 loop is CASSGSGGPYNEQFF. In DNA form, the CDR3 reads TGTGCCAGCAGCGGTAGCGGGGGGCCATACAATGAGCAGTTCTTC.

Only a few counts were recorded for this clonotype. The rearrangement links TRBV20-1 to TRBJ2-6, with 7 bases that match TRBD1. The CDR3 loop spans 16 amino acids. The germline V gene encodes CDR1 DFQATT and CDR2 SNEGSKA (reference sequence). The trim removed 1 base at V and 0 bases at J, leaving 3 bases unmatched. CDR3 amino acids: CSARGTGDSGANVLTF. CDR3 sequence (DNA): TGCAGTGCTAGAGGGACAGGAGACTCTGGGGCCAACGTCCTGACTTTC.

The rearrangement links TRBV6-5 to TRBJ2-5, with D perhaps matching TRBD1 or TRBD2 (5 bases each). Germline V CDR1 and CDR2: MNHEY, SVGAGI. The length of the CDR3 is 16 residues. V was pared by 2 bases and J by 2 bases, with 15 bases between. CDR3: CASSYEGWGTQETQYF. The CDR3 DNA sequence: TGTGCCAGCAGTTACGAGGGATGGGGGACGCAAGAGACCCAGTACTTC.

This clonotype has a handful of counts. The chain joins TRBV6-1 to TRBJ2-5, with a tentative D call TRBD2 (6 bases). This CDR3 has 13 residues. Trimming pared 2 bases from V and 5 bases from J, leaving 9 bases between. Germline V gene lookup returns CDR1 MNHNS and CDR2 SASEGT. CDR3 sequence reads: CASSEWGEETQYF. CDR3 coding DNA: TGTGCCAGCAGTGAATGGGGGGAGGAGACCCAGTACTTC.

The CDR3 region has the DNA TGTGCCAGCAGCTCACCCAGTGGGGTTAGCACAGATACGCAGTATTTT. Its protein product is CASSSPSGVSTDTQYF. V and J are TRBV7-6 and TRBJ2-3; no reliable D call. The V gene lost 4 bases and the J gene lost 0 bases, with 14 bases spanning the gap. CDR1 and CDR2 from the germline V gene are SGHVS and FNYEAQ. The length of the CDR3 is 16 residues. The complete variable domain, with remaining parts taken from reference TRBV7-6 and TRBJ2-3, reads GAGVSQSPRYKVTKRGQDVALRCDPISGHVSLYWYRQALGQGPEFLTYFNYEAQQDKSGLPNDRFSAERPEGSISTLTIQRTEQRDSAMYRCASSSPSGVSTDTQYFGPGTRLTVL.

This chain links TRBV5-6 with TRBJ2-1, with 9 bases identical to TRBD2. Germline values: CDR1 SGHDT, CDR2 YYEEEE. The CDR3 contains 15 residues. V lost 4 bases to trimming and J lost 4 bases; unmatched junction nucleotides: 6. CDR3 residues: CASSPTSGLYNEQFF. Written as DNA, the CDR3 is TGTGCCAGCAGCCCGACTAGCGGCCTATACAATGAGCAGTTCTTC.

For the CDR3, the DNA is TGTGCCAGCAGCTTAGCGTCAGGAGATACGCAGTATTTT. Translated, it gives CASSLASGDTQYF. V gene TRBV7-6 combines with J gene TRBJ2-3; D uncertain. The CDR3 length is 13 residues. The ends were cut back, 0 bases at V and 5 bases at J, with 6 bases in the middle. Germline values: CDR1 SGHVS, CDR2 FNYEAQ.

This clonotype occurred once. The chain uses TRBV6-2 or TRBV6-3 and TRBJ2-7, with D tentatively TRBD1 (6 bases). This CDR3 region has 18 residues. Trimming took off 0 bases at V and 0 bases at J, with 18 bases between the two ends. The germline gives CDR1 MNHEY, CDR2 SVGEGT. This CDR3 is CASSYSHLGQGNSYEQYF. The CDR3, as DNA: TGTGCCAGCAGTTACTCACATCTGGGTCAGGGGAACTCCTACGAGCAGTACTTC.